The rows below give T cell receptor beta chains drawn from one sample of a study of cytomegalovirus exposure and HLA in healthy donors. The protocol was immunoSEQ multiplex PCR, while the TCRdb copy is restricted to in-frame clones and leaves out a portion. This table has 90,000 to 100,000 clones, 60% to 80% appearing once. The specimen sequenced was PBMCs. Receptors were obtained from a woman aged 60-75 years in good health and CMV-seropositive. The CDR3 runs from the conserved cysteine through the conserved F or W. Fields, in order: D gene, J gene, clone size, V gene, CDR3 DNA, CDR3 protein. The D gene is left open where the match is weak. Size tells how often a clone was seen (once, few, many) or the class of an expanded clone, and some rows leave it out.

d_gene: TRBD1; j_gene: TRBJ1-1; abundance: -; v_gene: TRBV4-1; CDR3nt: TGCGCCAGCAGCCACCCAGGGGGGACGGTTAACACTGAAGCTTTCTTT; CDR3aa: CASSHPGGTVNTEAFF
d_gene: -; j_gene: TRBJ2-4; abundance: -; v_gene: TRBV19; CDR3nt: TGTGCCAGTAGTATATGGGGCTGGGCCGCTAAAAACATTCAGTACTTC; CDR3aa: CASSIWGWAAKNIQYF
d_gene: TRBD2; j_gene: TRBJ2-4; abundance: -; v_gene: TRBV13; CDR3nt: TGTGCCAGCAGCGGCGGGGGGAGGGGAGCCAAAAACATTCAGTACTTC; CDR3aa: CASSGGGRGAKNIQYF
d_gene: -; j_gene: TRBJ1-2; abundance: -; v_gene: TRBV2; CDR3nt: TGTGCCAGCAGTGAAGAAGGTCCGGCGGTGGGTGGCTACACCTTC; CDR3aa: CASSEEGPAVGGYTF
d_gene: TRBD2; j_gene: TRBJ2-3; abundance: -; v_gene: TRBV27; CDR3nt: TGTGCCAGCAGGCTCGGCGCGGGAGTGGGAGATACGCAGTATTTT; CDR3aa: CASRLGAGVGDTQYF
d_gene: -; j_gene: TRBJ1-1; abundance: -; v_gene: TRBV7-9; CDR3nt: TGTGCCAGCCCTGCCGTAAGGGAGGGGACTGAAGCTTTCTTT; CDR3aa: CASPAVREGTEAFF
d_gene: -; j_gene: TRBJ1-5; abundance: -; v_gene: TRBV6-1; CDR3nt: TGTGCCAGCAGTGAAATAGGGGAACAGCCCCAGCATTTT; CDR3aa: CASSEIGEQPQHF
d_gene: -; j_gene: TRBJ2-1; abundance: -; v_gene: TRBV5-4; CDR3nt: TGTGCCAGCAGCACCTACCCCTTCGGGAGAGACCTCTACAATGAGCAGTTCTTC; CDR3aa: CASSTYPFGRDLYNEQFF
d_gene: -; j_gene: TRBJ1-4; abundance: few; v_gene: TRBV21-1; CDR3nt: TGTGCCAGCAGCAAAGCGCTTGACAGGGGAGACGAAAAACTGTTTTTT; CDR3aa: CASSKALDRGDEKLFF
d_gene: TRBD2; j_gene: TRBJ2-3; abundance: -; v_gene: TRBV14; CDR3nt: TGTGCCAGCAGCCTACGACTAGCGGCGGTGGGAGATACGCAGTATTTT; CDR3aa: CASSLRLAAVGDTQYF
d_gene: -; j_gene: TRBJ1-3; abundance: -; v_gene: TRBV9; CDR3nt: TGTGCCAGCAGCGTACAAGGGGTCGGAAACACCATATATTTT; CDR3aa: CASSVQGVGNTIYF
d_gene: -; j_gene: TRBJ1-1; abundance: -; v_gene: TRBV19; CDR3nt: TGTGCCAGTAGTAAAGGCGGGAACACTGAAGCTTTCTTT; CDR3aa: CASSKGGNTEAFF
d_gene: -; j_gene: TRBJ1-1; abundance: once; v_gene: TRBV13; CDR3nt: TGTGCCAGCAGCCAGATCTCAGGGCCTTTAATCGCTGAAGCTTTCTTT; CDR3aa: CASSQISGPLIAEAFF
d_gene: TRBD2; j_gene: TRBJ2-2; abundance: -; v_gene: TRBV7-7; CDR3nt: TGTGCTAGCAGCTTAGTCCCTAGCGGGAGGAACACCGGGGAGCTGTTTTTT; CDR3aa: CASSLVPSGRNTGELFF
d_gene: -; j_gene: TRBJ2-5; abundance: -; v_gene: TRBV18; CDR3nt: TGTGCCAGCTCACCAGCGTCGAGGGAGCAGTACTTC; CDR3aa: CASSPASREQYF